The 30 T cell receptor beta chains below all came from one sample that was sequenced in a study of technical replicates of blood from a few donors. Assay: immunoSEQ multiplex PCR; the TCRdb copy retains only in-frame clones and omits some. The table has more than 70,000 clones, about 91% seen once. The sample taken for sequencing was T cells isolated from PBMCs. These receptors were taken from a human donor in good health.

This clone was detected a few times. The CDR3 loop is CASSFPASGGTDTEAFF. The CDR3 DNA reads as TGTGCCAGCAGCTTTCCTGCTAGCGGGGGGACAGACACTGAAGCTTTCTTT. This sequence joins TRBV7-9 and TRBJ1-1; 7 bases agree with TRBD1. With V trimmed by 3 bases and J by 3 bases, 13 bases remained unmatched. Germline-derived CDR1 and CDR2 are SEHNR and FQNEAQ (reference sequence). The CDR3 spans 17 residues. Using reference TRBV7-9 and TRBJ1-1 for the parts outside the CDR3, the full variable domain is DTGVSQNPRHKITKRGQNVTFRCDPISEHNRLYWYRQTLGQGPEFLTYFQNEAQLEKSRLLSDRFSAERPKGSFSTLEIQRTEQGDSAMYLCASSFPASGGTDTEAFFGQGTRLTVV.

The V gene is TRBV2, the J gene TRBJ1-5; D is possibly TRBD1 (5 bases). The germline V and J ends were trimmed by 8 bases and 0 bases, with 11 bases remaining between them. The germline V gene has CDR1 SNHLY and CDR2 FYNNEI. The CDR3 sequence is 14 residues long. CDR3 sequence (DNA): TGTGCCAGCCGGACACCTTATAGCAATCAGCCCCAGCATTTT. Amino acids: CASRTPYSNQPQHF. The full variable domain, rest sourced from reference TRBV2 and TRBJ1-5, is EPEVTQTPSHQVTQMGQEVILRCVPISNHLYFYWYRQILGQKVEFLVSFYNNEISEKSEIFDDQFSVERPDGSNFTLKIRSTKLEDSAMYFCASRTPYSNQPQHFGDGTRLSIL.

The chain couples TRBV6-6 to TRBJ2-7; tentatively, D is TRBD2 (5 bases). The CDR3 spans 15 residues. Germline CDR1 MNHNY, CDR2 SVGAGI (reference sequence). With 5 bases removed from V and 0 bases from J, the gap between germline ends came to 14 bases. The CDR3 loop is CASSPGFGSSYEQYF. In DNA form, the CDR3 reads TGTGCCAGCAGTCCGGGATTCGGAAGCTCCTACGAGCAGTACTTC.

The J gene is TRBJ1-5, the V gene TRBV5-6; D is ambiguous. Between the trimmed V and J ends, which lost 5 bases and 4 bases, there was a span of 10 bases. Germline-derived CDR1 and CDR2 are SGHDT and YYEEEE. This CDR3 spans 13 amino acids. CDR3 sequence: CASRALKNQPQHF. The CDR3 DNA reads TGTGCCAGCAGGGCACTAAAGAATCAGCCCCAGCATTTT.

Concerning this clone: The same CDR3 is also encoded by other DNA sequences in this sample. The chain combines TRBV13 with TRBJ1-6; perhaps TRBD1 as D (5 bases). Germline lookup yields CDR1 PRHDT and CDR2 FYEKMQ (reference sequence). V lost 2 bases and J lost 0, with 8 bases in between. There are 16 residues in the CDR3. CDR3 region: CASSLQGSSYNSPLHF. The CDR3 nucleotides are TGTGCCAGCAGCTTACAGGGAAGCTCCTATAATTCACCCCTCCACTTT.

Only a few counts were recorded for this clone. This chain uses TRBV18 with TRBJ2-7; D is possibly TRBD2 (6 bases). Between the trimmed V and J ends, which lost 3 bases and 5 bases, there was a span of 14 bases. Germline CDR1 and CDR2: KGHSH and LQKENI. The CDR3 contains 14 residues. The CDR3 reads CASSPFGSLDEQYF. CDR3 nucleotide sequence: TGTGCCAGCTCACCGTTCGGGAGTCTCGACGAGCAGTACTTC.

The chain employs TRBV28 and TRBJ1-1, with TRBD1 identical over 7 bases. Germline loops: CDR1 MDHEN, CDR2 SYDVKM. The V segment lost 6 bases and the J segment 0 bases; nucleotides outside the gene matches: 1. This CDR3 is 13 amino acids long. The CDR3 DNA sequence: TGTGCCAGCAGGGGACAGTTGAACACTGAAGCTTTCTTT. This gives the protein CASRGQLNTEAFF.

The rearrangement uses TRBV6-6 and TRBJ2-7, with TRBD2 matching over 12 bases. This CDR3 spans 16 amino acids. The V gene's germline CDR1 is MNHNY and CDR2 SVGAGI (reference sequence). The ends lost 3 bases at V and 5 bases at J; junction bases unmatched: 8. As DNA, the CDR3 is TGTGCCAGCAGTTATTCGCTAGCGGGAGGGCCGAACGAGCAGTACTTC. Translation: CASSYSLAGGPNEQYF.

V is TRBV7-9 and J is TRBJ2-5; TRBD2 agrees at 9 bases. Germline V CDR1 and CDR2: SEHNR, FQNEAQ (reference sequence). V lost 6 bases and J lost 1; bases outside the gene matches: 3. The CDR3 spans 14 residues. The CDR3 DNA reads TGTGCCAGCAGTCCGACTAGCGGCCAAGAGACCCAGTACTTC. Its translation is CASSPTSGQETQYF.

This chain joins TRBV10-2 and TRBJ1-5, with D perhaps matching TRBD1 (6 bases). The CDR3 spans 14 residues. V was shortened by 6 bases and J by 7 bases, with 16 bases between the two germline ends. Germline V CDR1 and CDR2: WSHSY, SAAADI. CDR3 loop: CASSESTGTQPQHF. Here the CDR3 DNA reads TGCGCCAGCAGCGAATCTACAGGGACCCAGCCCCAGCATTTT.

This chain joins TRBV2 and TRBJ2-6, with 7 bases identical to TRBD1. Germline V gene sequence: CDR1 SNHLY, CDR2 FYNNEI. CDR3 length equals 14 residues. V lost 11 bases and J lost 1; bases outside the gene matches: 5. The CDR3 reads CAENRGSGANVLTF. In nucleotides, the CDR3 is TGTGCCGAGAACAGGGGATCTGGGGCCAACGTCCTGACTTTC.

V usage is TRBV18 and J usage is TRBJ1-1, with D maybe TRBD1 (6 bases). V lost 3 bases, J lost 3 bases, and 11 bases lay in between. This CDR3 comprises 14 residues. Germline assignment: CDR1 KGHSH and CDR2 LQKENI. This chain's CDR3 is CASSPTPGDTEAFF. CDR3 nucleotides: TGTGCCAGCTCACCGACCCCAGGGGACACTGAAGCTTTCTTT.

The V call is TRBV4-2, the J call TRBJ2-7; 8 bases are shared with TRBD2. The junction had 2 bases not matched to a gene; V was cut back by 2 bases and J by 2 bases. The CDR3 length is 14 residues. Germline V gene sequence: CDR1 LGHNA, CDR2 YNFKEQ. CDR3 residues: CASSQTSGAYEQYF. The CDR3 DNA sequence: TGTGCCAGCAGCCAAACTAGCGGCGCCTACGAGCAGTACTTC.

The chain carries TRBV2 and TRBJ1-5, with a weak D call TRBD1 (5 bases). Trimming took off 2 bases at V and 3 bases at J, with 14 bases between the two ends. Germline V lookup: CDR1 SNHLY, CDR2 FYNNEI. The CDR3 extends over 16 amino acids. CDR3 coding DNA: TGTGCCAGCAGTGAACAGGGAGGAAACTACAATCAGCCCCAGCATTTT. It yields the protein CASSEQGGNYNQPQHF. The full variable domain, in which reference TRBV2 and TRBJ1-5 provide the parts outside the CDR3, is EPEVTQTPSHQVTQMGQEVILRCVPISNHLYFYWYRQILGQKVEFLVSFYNNEISEKSEIFDDQFSVERPDGSNFTLKIRSTKLEDSAMYFCASSEQGGNYNQPQHFGDGTRLSIL.

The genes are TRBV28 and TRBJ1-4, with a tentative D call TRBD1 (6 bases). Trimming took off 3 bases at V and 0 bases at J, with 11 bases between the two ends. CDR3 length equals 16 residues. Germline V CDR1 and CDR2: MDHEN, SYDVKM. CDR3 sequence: CASSFPHRATNEKLFF. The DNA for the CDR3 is TGTGCCAGCAGTTTCCCGCACAGGGCAACTAATGAAAAACTGTTTTTT.

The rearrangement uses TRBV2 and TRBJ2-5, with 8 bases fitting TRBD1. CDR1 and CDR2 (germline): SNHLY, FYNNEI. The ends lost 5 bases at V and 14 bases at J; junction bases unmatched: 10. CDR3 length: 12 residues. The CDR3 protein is CASSTVWDRRYF. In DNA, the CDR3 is TGTGCCAGCAGTACCGTCTGGGACAGGCGTTACTTC.

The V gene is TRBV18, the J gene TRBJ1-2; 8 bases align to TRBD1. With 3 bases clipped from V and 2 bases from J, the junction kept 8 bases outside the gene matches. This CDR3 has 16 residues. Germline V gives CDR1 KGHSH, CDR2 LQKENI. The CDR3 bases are TGTGCCAGCTCACCCCGGGGACAGGCTATGAACTATGGCTACACCTTC. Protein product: CASSPRGQAMNYGYTF.

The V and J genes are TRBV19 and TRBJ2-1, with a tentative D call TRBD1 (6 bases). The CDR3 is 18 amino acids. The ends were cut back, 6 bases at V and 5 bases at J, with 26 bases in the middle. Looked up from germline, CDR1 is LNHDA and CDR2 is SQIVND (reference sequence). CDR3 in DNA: TGTGCCAGTAGCTGGGAGTGGGGGCTCGGGTTTGCCGACAATGAGCAGTTCTTC. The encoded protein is CASSWEWGLGFADNEQFF.

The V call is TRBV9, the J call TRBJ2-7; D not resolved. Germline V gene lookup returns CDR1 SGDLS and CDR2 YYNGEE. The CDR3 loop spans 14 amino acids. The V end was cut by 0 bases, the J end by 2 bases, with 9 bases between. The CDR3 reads CASSVDYEPYEQYF. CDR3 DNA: TGTGCCAGCAGCGTAGATTACGAGCCCTACGAGCAGTACTTC.

CDR3 amino acids: CASSPHGGADTEAFF. In DNA form, the CDR3 reads TGTGCCAGCTCACCTCATGGAGGCGCGGACACTGAAGCTTTCTTT. This chain joins TRBV18 and TRBJ1-1, with D hard to call. Trimming left V 3 bases short and J 3 bases short, with 14 bases between. Per the germline V gene, CDR1 is KGHSH and CDR2 is LQKENI. The CDR3 has 15 residues.

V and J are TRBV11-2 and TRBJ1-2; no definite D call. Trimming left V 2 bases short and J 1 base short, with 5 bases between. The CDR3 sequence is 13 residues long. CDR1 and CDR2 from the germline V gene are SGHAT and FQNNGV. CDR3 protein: CASSLSDNYGYTF. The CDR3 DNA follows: TGTGCCAGCAGCTTATCAGATAACTATGGCTACACCTTC.

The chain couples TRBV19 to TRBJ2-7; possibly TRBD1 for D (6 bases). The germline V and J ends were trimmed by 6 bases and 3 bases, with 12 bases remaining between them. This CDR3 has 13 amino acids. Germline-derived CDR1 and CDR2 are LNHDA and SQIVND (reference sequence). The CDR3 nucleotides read TGTGCCAGTAGCGGGACACCCAACTACGAGCAGTACTTC. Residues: CASSGTPNYEQYF.

The CDR3 bases are TGTGCCAGCAGTGGACTAGCGGGAGTCCGAGGGTACTACGAGCAGTACTTC. Its translation is CASSGLAGVRGYYEQYF. The chain uses TRBV27 and TRBJ2-7, with TRBD2 identical over 13 bases. Germline V lookup: CDR1 MNHEY, CDR2 SMNVEV (reference sequence). The CDR3 covers 17 residues. Unmatched junction bases numbered 10, after V lost 5 bases and J lost 3 bases.

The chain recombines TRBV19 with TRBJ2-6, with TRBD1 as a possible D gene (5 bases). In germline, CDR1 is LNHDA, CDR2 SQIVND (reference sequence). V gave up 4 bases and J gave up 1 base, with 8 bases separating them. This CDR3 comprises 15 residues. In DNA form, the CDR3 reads TGTGCCAGTAGTACCGGACATTCTGGGGCCAACGTCCTGACTTTC. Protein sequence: CASSTGHSGANVLTF.

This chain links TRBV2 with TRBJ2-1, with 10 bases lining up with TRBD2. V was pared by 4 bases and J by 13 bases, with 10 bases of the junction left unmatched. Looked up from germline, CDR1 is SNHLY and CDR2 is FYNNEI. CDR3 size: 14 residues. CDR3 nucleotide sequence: TGTGCCAGCAGTGTTTCGAGCGGGAGGGCCCATCAGTTCTTC. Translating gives CASSVSSGRAHQFF. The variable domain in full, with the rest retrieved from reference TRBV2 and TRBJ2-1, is EPEVTQTPSHQVTQMGQEVILRCVPISNHLYFYWYRQILGQKVEFLVSFYNNEISEKSEIFDDQFSVERPDGSNFTLKIRSTKLEDSAMYFCASSVSSGRAHQFFGPGTRLTVL.

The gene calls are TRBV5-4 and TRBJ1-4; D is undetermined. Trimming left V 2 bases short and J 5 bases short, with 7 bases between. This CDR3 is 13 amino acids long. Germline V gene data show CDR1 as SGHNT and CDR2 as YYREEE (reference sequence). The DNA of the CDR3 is TGTGCCAGCAGCTTTGGAGGAAATGAAAAACTGTTTTTT. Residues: CASSFGGNEKLFF.

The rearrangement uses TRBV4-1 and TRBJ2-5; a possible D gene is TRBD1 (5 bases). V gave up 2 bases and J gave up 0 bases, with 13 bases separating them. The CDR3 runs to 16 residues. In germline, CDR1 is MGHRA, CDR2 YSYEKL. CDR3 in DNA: TGCGCCAGCAGCCAAAGATTCCCGACAGACCAAGAGACCCAGTACTTC. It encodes CASSQRFPTDQETQYF.

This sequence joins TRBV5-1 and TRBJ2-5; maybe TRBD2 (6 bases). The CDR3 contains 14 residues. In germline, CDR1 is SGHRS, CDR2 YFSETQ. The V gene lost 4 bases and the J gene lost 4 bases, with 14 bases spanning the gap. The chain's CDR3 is CASSRLEPAETQYF. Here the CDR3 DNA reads TGCGCCAGCAGCCGACTAGAGCCTGCAGAGACCCAGTACTTC.

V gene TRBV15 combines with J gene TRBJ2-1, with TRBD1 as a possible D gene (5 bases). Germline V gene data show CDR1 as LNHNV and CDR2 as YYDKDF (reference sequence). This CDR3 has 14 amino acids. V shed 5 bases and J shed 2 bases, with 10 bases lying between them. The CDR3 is CATSLVQAYNEQFF. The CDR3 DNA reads TGTGCCACCAGCTTAGTACAGGCCTACAATGAGCAGTTCTTC.

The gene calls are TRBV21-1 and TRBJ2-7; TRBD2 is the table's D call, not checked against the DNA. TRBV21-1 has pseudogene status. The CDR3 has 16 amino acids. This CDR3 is CASSKALRGSGNEQYF. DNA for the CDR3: TGTGCCAGCAGCAAAGCGCTTCGGGGATCCGGGAACGAGCAGTACTTC.